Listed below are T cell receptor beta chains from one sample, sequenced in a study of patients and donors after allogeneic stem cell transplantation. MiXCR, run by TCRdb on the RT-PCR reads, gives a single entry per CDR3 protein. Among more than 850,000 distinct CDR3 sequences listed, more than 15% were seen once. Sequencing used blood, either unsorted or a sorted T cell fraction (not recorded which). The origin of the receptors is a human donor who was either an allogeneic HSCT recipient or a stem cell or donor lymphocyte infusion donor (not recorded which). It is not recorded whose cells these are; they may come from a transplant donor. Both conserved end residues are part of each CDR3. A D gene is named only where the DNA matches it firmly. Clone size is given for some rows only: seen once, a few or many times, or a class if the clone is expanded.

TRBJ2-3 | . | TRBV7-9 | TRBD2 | TGTGCCAGCAGCTTTCGGCCCGGACTAGGTTACGGGGATACGCAGTATTTT | CASSFRPGLGYGDTQYF
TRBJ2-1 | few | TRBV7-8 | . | TGTGCCAGCAGCCTCGGCCGGTGGGGGAATGAGCAGTTCTTC | CASSLGRWGNEQFF
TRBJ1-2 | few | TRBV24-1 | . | TGTGCCACCAGTGCAGACAGGAACTATGGCTACACCTTC | CATSADRNYGYTF
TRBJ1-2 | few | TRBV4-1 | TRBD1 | TGCGCCAGCAGCCAAGTTTACCGGGACAGGGACCTCTATGGCTACACCTTC | CASSQVYRDRDLYGYTF
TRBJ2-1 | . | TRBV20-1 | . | TGCAGTGCTCGTGACTGGAGGACGAATAAAAATGAGCAGTTCTTC | CSARDWRTNKNEQFF
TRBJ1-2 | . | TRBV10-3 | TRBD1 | TGTGCCATCATTCCGGACAGGGATTCGAATAGCTACACCTTC | CAIIPDRDSNSYTF
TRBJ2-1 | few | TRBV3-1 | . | TGTGCCAGCAGCCAACCCGGGGGACGACGGGATGAGCAGTTCTTC | CASSQPGGRRDEQFF
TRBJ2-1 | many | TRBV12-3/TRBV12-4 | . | TGTGCCAGCTGTTCCAATAGCGATTCCTTTTACAATGAGCAGTTCTTC | CASCSNSDSFYNEQFF
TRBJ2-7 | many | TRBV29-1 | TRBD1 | TGCAGCGTCCGGGACAGGAGGAACGAGCAGTACTTC | CSVRDRRNEQYF
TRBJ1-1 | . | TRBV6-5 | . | TGTGCCAGCAGTTACTCGAGCAGGGACACTGAAGCTTTCTTT | CASSYSSRDTEAFF
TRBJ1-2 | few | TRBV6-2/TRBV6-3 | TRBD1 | TGTGCCAGCAGATTCGACAGGGGAGGCGGCTACACCTTC | CASRFDRGGGYTF
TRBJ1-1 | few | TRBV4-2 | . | TGTGCCAGCAGCATCCAAAGGGGCTACGACCCTTTCTTT | CASSIQRGYDPFF
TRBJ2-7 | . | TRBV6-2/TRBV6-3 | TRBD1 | TGTGCCAGCGGGAAGAAACATGGGGACAGGGGTCTCGAGCAGTACTTC | CASGKKHGDRGLEQYF
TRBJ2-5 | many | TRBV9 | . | TGTGCCAGCAGCGCCGGAGGGGCGGGAGAGACCCAGTACTTC | CASSAGGAGETQYF
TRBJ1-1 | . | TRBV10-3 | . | TGTGCCATCGCCCGACGGGGATTGAACACTGAAGCTTTCTTT | CAIARRGLNTEAFF
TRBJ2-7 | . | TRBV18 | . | TGTGCCAGCTCACCTCGCGGTGGGTCCCACGAGCAGTACTTC | CASSPRGGSHEQYF
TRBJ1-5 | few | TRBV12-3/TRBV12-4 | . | TGTGCCAGCAGTATATTAACAGGTAGCAATCAGCCCCAGCATTTT | CASSILTGSNQPQHF
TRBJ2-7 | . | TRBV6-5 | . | TGTGCCAGCAGTTACCCCCGCGGAGGGATGTCATCCGAGCAGTACTTC | CASSYPRGGMSSEQYF
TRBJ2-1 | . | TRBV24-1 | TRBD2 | TGTGCCACCAGTGACCGATCTAGCGGCCCCTACAATGAGCAGTTCTTC | CATSDRSSGPYNEQFF
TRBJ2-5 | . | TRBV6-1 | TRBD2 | TGTGCCAGCAGCCAAAATAGCGGGAGGGGTCAAGAGACCCAGTACTTC | CASSQNSGRGQETQYF
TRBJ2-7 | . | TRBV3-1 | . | TGTGCCAGCAGCCAAGATTGGCTTTCCTACGAGCAGTACTTC | CASSQDWLSYEQYF
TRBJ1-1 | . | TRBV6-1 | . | TGTGCCAGCAGCCCCCCGCGTTCGAGGTGGAACACTGAAGCTTTCTTT | CASSPPRSRWNTEAFF